The T cell receptor (beta chain) under discussion was sequenced for a study of post-analysis software for immune sequencing data (dated by TCRdb to about 2015). Regarding the study in general: Disease courses on record covered relapsing-remitting, secondary progressive and progressive-relapsing multiple sclerosis, though some patients had no subtype annotation. Patient repertoires were compared against around 10 previously published healthy control repertoires from donors aged about 6 to 27 years. A subset of samples was prepared in parallel using single-end sample barcoding, then pooled and co-amplified after Illumina adapter ligation. General study outcomes and caveats: About five TRBV segments, including TRBV5-6, TRBV5-1 and TRBV20-1, were significantly more frequent in patients than controls. Compared with controls, multiple sclerosis patients had significantly lower normalized Chao1 diversity, a finding suggesting substantial peripheral T-cell clonal expansion. The multiple sclerosis patient group was slightly younger than the control group. Direct clustering with F measure showed strong co-clustering of samples prepared in the same batch, prompting a batch-effect correction.

V ends up 7 bases short and J 5 bases short, with an unmatched junction base count of 12. Inclusive of the bounding cysteine and phenylalanine, the CDR3 is 15 residues long. Solely the CDR3 DNA is kept, with 45 bases framed from the first base. CDR1 MDHEN and CDR2 SYDVKM are derived from the germline V gene. To demonstrate the VDJtools post-analysis software, the study profiled TCR beta repertoires from the peripheral blood of about 13 young patients with multiple sclerosis. The multiple sclerosis patients were children and adolescents ranging in age from about 6 to 17 years. Library construction relied on PCR. The run used an Illumina HiSeq 2500. To reduce PCR and sequencing biases, unique molecular identifiers were incorporated into the TCR beta cDNA libraries. Some 500,000 cDNA molecules were obtained per 1 to 10 million input T cells, so each molecule approximated one T cell. Patient libraries were prepared and sequenced with the same protocol used for the earlier healthy control dataset. Within a given batch, samples were prepared together, multiplexed and sequenced on the same HiSeq lane. Concerning the study's data processing: MIGEC was used to process the raw barcoded reads, and molecular identifier groups with only a single read were discarded before consensus assembly and CDR3 extraction. VDJtools was used for post-analysis of the clonotype tables, with diversity normalized by down-sampling every dataset to the smallest sample size. In repertoire overlap clustering, CDR3 amino acid sequences, but not nucleotide sequences, were matched to correct batch-related cross-sample contamination. TCRdb passed the public sequencing reads through fastp at Q25 and MiXCR, retaining productive beta sequences. Merged by CDR3 protein, the rows form single entries marked with the most common genes and DNA. Clone size and V and J calls follow TCRdb, not the original study. In this sample the table shows a few hundred thousand distinct CDR3 sequences, approximately 39% of which occur a single time. The ten biggest clones cover 6% to 9% of the sample.

Comments on this clonotype: Its antigen remains undetermined. No base qualities exist here, and no much larger clone lies one base off it.

Sequenced input: blood. This sequence originates from a girl aged 2-10 years with multiple sclerosis. The rearrangement joined TRBV28 to TRBJ2-5; TRBD1 matches 8 bases in the middle. Read as DNA, the sequence is TGTGCCAGCACAAGGCAGGGGGCCTCGGAGGAGACCCAGTACTTC. This encodes CASTRQGASEETQYF.